The sequence of this TCR beta chain was determined in a study of T cells in Graves' hyperthyroidism and ophthalmopathy. Turning to the study itself: It was at initial diagnosis, before any treatment, that peripheral blood was collected.

Clinical symptoms, serum thyroxine, TRAb, thyroid ultrasound and orbital computed tomography established diagnosis. The sample holds many counts of this clonotype. There were TCR beta CDR3 regions amplified from RNA transcripts. Researchers ran a first-round RT-PCR on the TCR CDR3 using the HTBI primer set. TCRdb used MiXCR to reprocess the multiplex PCR reads, holding one entry per CDR3 protein. The data show more than 650,000 distinct CDR3 sequences, with 13% to 15% seen just once and 9.5% to 13% held by the top ten. The CDR3 is 13 amino acids. Germline V gene lookup returns CDR1 SQVTM and CDR2 ANQGSEA. V lost 2 bases and J lost 2, with 9 bases in between.

Sequencing used blood. The chain employs TRBV29-1 and TRBJ1-1; D is unclear. This sequence was found in a woman between 18 and 29 years old with Graves' hyperthyroidism. The CDR3 nucleotides read TGCAGCGTTGAAAGGGTCACCAACACTGAAGCTTTCTTT. Protein product: CSVERVTNTEAFF.